This is a list of T cell receptor beta chains from one sample in a study of beta chain features in type 1 diabetes. Only in-frame clones appear in the TCRdb table, and some are missing; sequencing was by immunoSEQ multiplex PCR. Among under 800,000 clones, 15% to 19% were seen once, and the ten largest hold about 0.097%. Sequencing was done on a sample of naive CD4+ T cells from blood. Receptor source: a man aged 18 to 30 in good health. CDR3s include the opening cysteine and the closing phenylalanine or tryptophan. The D gene is left open where the match is weak. Clone sizes are given selectively: once, few, many, or a class where the clone is expanded.

D: NA; size: NA; J: TRBJ1-5; V: TRBV28; DNA: TGTGCCACCTCTTCGAGTGAGGAGGGGAGACAGCCCCAGCATTTT; CDR3: CATSSSEEGRQPQHF
D: TRBD1; size: NA; J: TRBJ1-1; V: TRBV7-2; DNA: TGTGCCAGCAGCTTGGGACAGAAGCGATTGGAAGCTTTCTTT; CDR3: CASSLGQKRLEAFF
D: TRBD2; size: few; J: TRBJ2-3; V: TRBV19; DNA: TGTGCCAGCCTAGCGGGAGGTACAGATACGCAGTATTTT; CDR3: CASLAGGTDTQYF
D: TRBD2; size: NA; J: TRBJ2-2; V: TRBV14; DNA: TGTGCCAGCAGCCCCCGCCGGACTAGCGGGACGGGGGAGCTGTTTTTT; CDR3: CASSPRRTSGTGELFF
D: NA; size: NA; J: TRBJ1-5; V: TRBV12-2; DNA: TGTGCAAGTCGCTCGGACAGGGGGGATCAGCCCCAGCATTTT; CDR3: CASRSDRGDQPQHF
D: NA; size: NA; J: TRBJ2-2; V: TRBV29-1; DNA: TGCAGCGTGTATTCGGGACGGACGAACACCGGGGAGCTGTTTTTT; CDR3: CSVYSGRTNTGELFF
D: NA; size: many; J: TRBJ2-3; V: TRBV10-3; DNA: TGTGCCATCAGTGACCGAGGCACAGATACGCAGTATTTT; CDR3: CAISDRGTDTQYF
D: TRBD1; size: NA; J: TRBJ1-2; V: TRBV7-2; DNA: TGTGCCAGCAGCCGAGCCGGGACAGGGTACGGCTACACCTTC; CDR3: CASSRAGTGYGYTF
D: NA; size: once; J: TRBJ1-5; V: TRBV28; DNA: TGTGCCAGCAAACTAGGGGGGAGCAATCAGCCCCAGCATTTT; CDR3: CASKLGGSNQPQHF
D: NA; size: NA; J: TRBJ2-3; V: TRBV7-3; DNA: TGTGCCAGCAGCCCTTGGATGGCAGATACGCAGTATTTT; CDR3: CASSPWMADTQYF
D: TRBD1; size: NA; J: TRBJ2-7; V: TRBV5-5; DNA: TGTGCCAGCAGCTCCTCGGGGACAGCGAACTACGAGCAGTACTTC; CDR3: CASSSSGTANYEQYF
D: NA; size: NA; J: TRBJ2-5; V: TRBV7-3; DNA: TGTGCCAGCAGCTTAAATGGCGCGGGCCTCCAAGAGACCCAGTACTTC; CDR3: CASSLNGAGLQETQYF
D: TRBD1; size: NA; J: TRBJ2-4; V: TRBV4-2; DNA: TGTGCCAGCAACCCGACAGGGGACAAAAACATTCAGTACTTC; CDR3: CASNPTGDKNIQYF
D: NA; size: NA; J: TRBJ2-1; V: TRBV5-1; DNA: TGCGCCAGCAGGAGGATACCGTCCACCTACAATGAGCAGTTCTTC; CDR3: CASRRIPSTYNEQFF
D: NA; size: few; J: TRBJ2-7; V: TRBV29-1; DNA: TGCAGCGCCGCGGAGCTACTACCACCCTACGAGCAGTACTTC; CDR3: CSAAELLPPYEQYF
D: NA; size: few; J: TRBJ2-3; V: TRBV7-3; DNA: TGTGCCAGCTCAAGCGGCGTTAGCACAGATACGCAGTATTTT; CDR3: CASSSGVSTDTQYF
D: TRBD2; size: NA; J: TRBJ2-1; V: TRBV27; DNA: TGTGCCAGCACCCCCGGCGGGACTACACGAGAGCAGTTCTTC; CDR3: CASTPGGTTREQFF
D: NA; size: NA; J: TRBJ2-1; V: TRBV29-1; DNA: TGCAGCGTTGAACGACACCCGAAAGGGAATGAGCAGTTCTTC; CDR3: CSVERHPKGNEQFF
D: TRBD2; size: NA; J: TRBJ2-3; V: TRBV5-1; DNA: TGCGCCAGCACCTTTCGGACTAGCGGGGGGGATACGCAGTATTTT; CDR3: CASTFRTSGGDTQYF
D: TRBD1; size: few; J: TRBJ2-5; V: TRBV5-1; DNA: TGCGCCAGATCCTACAGGGACAGCCAAGAGACCCAGTACTTC; CDR3: CARSYRDSQETQYF